This T cell receptor (beta chain) was found in a study of cytomegalovirus exposure and HLA in healthy donors. Study details: Later analysis reported that the approximately 120 validation repertoires shared the platform of the 650 to 700 first-cohort repertoires. Study findings and constraints: Most TCR sequences showed up rarely, but some public TCRs showed up in many donors.

Generated by immunoSEQ multiplex PCR, the TCRdb table keeps only in-frame clones and is missing some. The sample lists 250,000 to 300,000 clones, nearly 90% occurring once. In regard to this clone: Its matching antigen is unknown.

The receptor was isolated from a woman under 30 in good health and CMV-seronegative. Sequenced: PBMCs.

The CDR3 loop is CASSAGPGPALNTEAFF. The CDR3 nucleotides are TGTGCCAGCAGCGCCGGCCCAGGGCCCGCCTTGAACACTGAAGCTTTCTTT. This rearrangement joins TRBV9 to TRBJ1-1, with a possible D match to TRBD1 (5 bases). CDR3 length: 17 amino acids. V lost 3 bases, J lost 0 bases, and 18 bases lay in between. Germline assignment: CDR1 SGDLS and CDR2 YYNGEE.